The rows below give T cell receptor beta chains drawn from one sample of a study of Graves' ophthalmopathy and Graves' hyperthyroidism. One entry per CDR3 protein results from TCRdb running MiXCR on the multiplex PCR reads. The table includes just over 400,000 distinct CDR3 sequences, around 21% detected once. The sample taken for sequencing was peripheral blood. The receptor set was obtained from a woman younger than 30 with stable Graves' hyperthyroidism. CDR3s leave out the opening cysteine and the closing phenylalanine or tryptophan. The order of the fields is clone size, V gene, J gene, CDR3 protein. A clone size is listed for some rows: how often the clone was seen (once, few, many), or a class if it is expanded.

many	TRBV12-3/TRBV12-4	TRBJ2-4	ASSLIPGIDPKNIQY
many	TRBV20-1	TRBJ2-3	SAPDRGRPDTQY
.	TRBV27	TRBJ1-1	ASKDSIPEAF
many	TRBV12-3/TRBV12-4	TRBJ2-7	ASGKREQY
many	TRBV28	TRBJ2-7	ASSSQDRYYEQY
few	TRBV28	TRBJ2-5	ASRRTSAETQY
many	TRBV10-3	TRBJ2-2	AISETPTGELF
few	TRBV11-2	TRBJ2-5	ASSWGLAGGQETQY
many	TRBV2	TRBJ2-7	ASGPGTASYEQY
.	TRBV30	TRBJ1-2	ACTGGGYGYT
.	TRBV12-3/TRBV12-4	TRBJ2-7	ASSFRDRSEQY
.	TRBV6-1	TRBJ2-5	ASRGDRPAKTQY
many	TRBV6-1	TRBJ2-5	ASSEASHGETQY
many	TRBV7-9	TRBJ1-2	ASSVPTGFGYT